The rows below give T cell receptor beta chains drawn from one sample of a study of blood T cell repertoires in COVID-19. Only in-frame clones appear in the TCRdb table, and some are missing; sequencing was by immunoSEQ multiplex PCR. In the table there are about 180,000 clones, 65% to 85% of which are singletons. The sample consisted of PBMCs or T cells enriched from blood (not recorded which). Receptors originate from a middle-aged woman with acute COVID-19. Each CDR3 is given with its conserved first and last residue. A D gene is named only where the DNA matches it firmly. For some rows the clone size is stated as once, few or many, or as a class when expanded; others skip it.

>TRBJ2-1|.|TRBD2|TRBV19
TGTGCCAGTAGAGAGGCGGGAGGGCCGCATGAGCAGTTCTTC
CASREAGGPHEQFF
>TRBJ2-7|once|.|TRBV23-1
TGCGCCAGCAGTCAATATCACTCAGCACAGGACACGTCCTACGAGCAGTACTTC
CASSQYHSAQDTSYEQYF
>TRBJ2-1|.|TRBD2|TRBV20-1
TGCAGTGCTAGTAGGTCTAGCGGGAGTCGGGGCAACAATGAGCAGTTCTTC
CSASRSSGSRGNNEQFF
>TRBJ2-3|.|TRBD2|TRBV28
TGTGCCAGCAGTTCACCGACTAGCGGGGGTAGCACAGATACGCAGTATTTT
CASSSPTSGGSTDTQYF
>TRBJ2-2|.|TRBD2|TRBV11-3
TGTGCCAGCAGCCCGCGACTAGCGGGGATGAACACCGGGGAGCTGTTTTTT
CASSPRLAGMNTGELFF
>TRBJ2-1|.|.|TRBV10-2
TGCGCCAGCAGTGCTTACAATGAGCAGTTCTTC
CASSAYNEQFF
>TRBJ1-5|.|.|TRBV19
TGTGCCAGTAGTATTTTATTCAGGAAGAGCAATCAGCCCCAGCATTTT
CASSILFRKSNQPQHF
>TRBJ2-1|.|TRBD1|TRBV3-1/TRBV3-2
TGTGCCAGCAGCCAGCCAACCGGGACAGGGTTTGGTGGGGGAAATGAGCAGTTCTTC
CASSQPTGTGFGGGNEQFF
>TRBJ2-1|once|.|TRBV5-1
TGCGCCAGCAGCTCGACCCTTGAGGATGAGCAGTTCTTC
CASSSTLEDEQFF
>TRBJ2-1|.|TRBD1|TRBV28
TGTGCCAGCAGCCCTCGGCTCGTCCTAGGGACAGGGGGGACCACCTCCTACAATGAGCAGTTCTTC
CASSPRLVLGTGGTTSYNEQFF
>TRBJ1-6|once|TRBD1|TRBV5-4
TGTGCCAGCAGCGAGACAGGGGCGTATGGGGGCCTCCACTTT
CASSETGAYGGLHF
>TRBJ2-3|.|.|TRBV18
TGTGCCAGCTCATCCTCTATCACAGATACGCAGTATTTT
CASSSSITDTQYF
>TRBJ1-1|.|.|TRBV27
TGTGCCAGCAGTTTAAGCCGGGTCGGCACTGAAGCTTTCTTT
CASSLSRVGTEAFF
>TRBJ1-6|few|.|TRBV6-6
TGTGCCAGCAGTCCACTCGGCAGGGCTAGCTCCTATAATTCACCCCTCCACTTT
CASSPLGRASSYNSPLHF
>TRBJ2-1|.|.|TRBV7-6
TGTGCCAGCAGCTTAGTAGCTACTATGCGGAATGAGCAGTTCTTC
CASSLVATMRNEQFF
>TRBJ2-1|.|.|TRBV3-1/TRBV3-2
TGTGCCAGCAGCGTGGGACTCCCACACAATGAGCAGTTCTTC
CASSVGLPHNEQFF
>TRBJ2-6|.|TRBD1|TRBV4-2
TGTGCCAGCAGCCCGGCGAGATGGACAGGGGGTTACAAGAGCTCTGGGGCCAACGTCCTGACTTTC
CASSPARWTGGYKSSGANVLTF
>TRBJ1-1|.|.|TRBV18
TGTGCCAGCTCACCACTAAGGGGCACTGAAGCTTTCTTT
CASSPLRGTEAFF
>TRBJ2-1|.|.|TRBV18
TGTGCCAGCTCATACCCTCCAACGGTCCTCTTCGACAATGAGCAGTTCTTC
CASSYPPTVLFDNEQFF
>TRBJ1-2|.|TRBD1|TRBV14
TGTGCCAGCAGCCAAGATAACAGGGGGCACTATGGCTACACCTTC
CASSQDNRGHYGYTF
>TRBJ1-2|.|.|TRBV19
TGTGCCAGTAGTACGGTGGAAGCGCAGCTTGGCTACACCTTC
CASSTVEAQLGYTF
>TRBJ1-1|few|.|TRBV11-2
TGTGCCAGCAGCATGAGTCCAGGGCTCCTCACTGAAGCTTTCTTT
CASSMSPGLLTEAFF
>TRBJ2-2|.|TRBD2|TRBV7-3
TGTGCCAGCAGCTTATATCCGGGACTAGCGGAGTCCGGGGAGCTGTTTTTT
CASSLYPGLAESGELFF
>TRBJ2-5|.|.|TRBV5-8
TGTGCCAGCAGCTTGGAGCAGGAAATCGACCAAGAGACCCAGTACTTC
CASSLEQEIDQETQYF
>TRBJ2-1|.|TRBD2|TRBV6-5
TGTGCCAGCTCTAAAGATAGCGGGAGGGCCAGTGAGCAGTTCTTC
CASSKDSGRASEQFF
>TRBJ2-7|.|TRBD1|TRBV11-3
TGTGCCAGCAGCTCGAGACAGGGCTACGAGCAGTACTTC
CASSSRQGYEQYF
>TRBJ2-6|once|TRBD1|TRBV3-1/TRBV3-2
TGTGCCAGCAGCCAGACGTGGGCTCCCGCCGGACAGGCCTCTGGGGCCAACGTCCTGACTTTC
CASSQTWAPAGQASGANVLTF
>TRBJ2-1|few|TRBD2|TRBV2
TGTGCCAGCAGTGATCTCCGAGGAGCTAGCGGGTACTACAATGAGCAGTTCTTC
CASSDLRGASGYYNEQFF
>TRBJ2-1|.|TRBD2|TRBV19
TGTGCCAGTAGTAACTTAACTAGCGGGTTTTACAATGAGCAGTTCTTC
CASSNLTSGFYNEQFF
>TRBJ1-1|.|.|TRBV18
TGTGCCAGCTCTTCGGACAAGAACACTGAAGCTTTCTTT
CASSSDKNTEAFF
>TRBJ1-1|.|.|TRBV18
TGTGCCAGCTCACCACCGGTGGGGGGCGGGAGCACTGAAGCTTTCTTT
CASSPPVGGGSTEAFF
>TRBJ2-3|.|.|TRBV9
TGTGCCAGTAATGGCGGCGGCTCAATTGGTACGCAGTATTTT
CASNGGGSIGTQYF
>TRBJ2-7|.|TRBD2|TRBV5-4
TGTGCCAGCAGCTTGGCCGAGACTAGCGGGCGCCTCTCCTACGAGCAGTACTTC
CASSLAETSGRLSYEQYF
>TRBJ1-5|.|.|TRBV5-8
TGTGCCAGCAGCCTCCAGGGTTATAGCAATCAGCCCCAGCATTTT
CASSLQGYSNQPQHF
>TRBJ1-3|.|.|TRBV9
TGTGCCAGCAGCGTAGGAGGGACTGGAAACACCATATATTTT
CASSVGGTGNTIYF
>TRBJ2-7|.|TRBD1|TRBV5-1
TGCGCCAGCAGCTTTATGGGACAGGGCGGGGATGAGCAGTACTTC
CASSFMGQGGDEQYF
>TRBJ2-1|.|TRBD1|TRBV6-5
TGTGCCAGCAGTTCGACAGGGCTAAAAGGTCGGGAGCAGTTCTTC
CASSSTGLKGREQFF
>TRBJ2-7|.|TRBD2|TRBV7-9
TGTGCCAGCAGCCCCCTCGGGACTAGCGGGAGGATTAGCAACGAGCAGTACTTC
CASSPLGTSGRISNEQYF
>TRBJ1-6|few|.|TRBV9
TGTGCCAGCAGCGTTGGGGACAAGGATTCACCCCTCCACTTT
CASSVGDKDSPLHF
>TRBJ2-2|.|.|TRBV10-3
TGTGCCATCAGCTTCTCTCCAGGGGCCGGGGAGCTGTTTTTT
CAISFSPGAGELFF
>TRBJ2-1|.|TRBD2|TRBV28
TGTGCCAGCAGGGGAGGGCCGACTGGTGAGCAGTTCTTC
CASRGGPTGEQFF
>TRBJ2-3|few|TRBD2|TRBV20-1
TGCAGTGCTAGTAGAATAGCGGGAGCAGATACGCAGTATTTT
CSASRIAGADTQYF
>TRBJ1-5|.|TRBD1|TRBV19
TGTGCCAGCCACGCACCGGGACAGGGGCTTCAGCCCCAGCATTTT
CASHAPGQGLQPQHF
>TRBJ1-5|many|.|TRBV5-1
TGCGCCAGCAGCCCCCGTGGGGGGAATCAGCCCCAGCATTTT
CASSPRGGNQPQHF
>TRBJ2-1|.|TRBD2|TRBV2
TGTGCCAGCAGTTCCGGGACTAGCGGGAGCAATGAGCAGTTCTTC
CASSSGTSGSNEQFF
>TRBJ1-3|.|TRBD1|TRBV19
TGTGCCAGTAGAGAGGACAGGGACGTCCGTGGAAACACCATATATTTT
CASREDRDVRGNTIYF
>TRBJ1-1|.|.|TRBV6-2/TRBV6-3
TGTGCCAGCAGTCACGGGGGGGGTGAAGCTTTCTTT
CASSHGGGEAFF
>TRBJ1-2|.|TRBD1|TRBV18
TGTGCCAGCTCTCTACTCCTCACAGGGGACGGCTACACCTTC
CASSLLLTGDGYTF